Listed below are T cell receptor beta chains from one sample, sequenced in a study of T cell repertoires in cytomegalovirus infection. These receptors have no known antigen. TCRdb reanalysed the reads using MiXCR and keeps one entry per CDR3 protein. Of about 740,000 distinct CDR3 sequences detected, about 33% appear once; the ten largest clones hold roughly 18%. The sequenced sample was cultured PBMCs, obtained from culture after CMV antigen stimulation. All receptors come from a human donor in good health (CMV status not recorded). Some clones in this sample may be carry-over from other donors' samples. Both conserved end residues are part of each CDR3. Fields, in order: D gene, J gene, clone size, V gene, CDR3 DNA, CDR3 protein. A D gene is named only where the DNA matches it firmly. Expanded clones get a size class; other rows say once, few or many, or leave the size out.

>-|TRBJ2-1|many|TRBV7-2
TGTGCCAGCAGCTTAGAGGCCAGCCGCTACAATGAGCAGTTCTTC
CASSLEASRYNEQFF
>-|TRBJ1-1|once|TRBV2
TGTGCCAGCAGGAGGGACCTGGAGGGCACTGAAGCTTTCTTT
CASRRDLEGTEAFF
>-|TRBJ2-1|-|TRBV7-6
TGTGCCAGCAGCTCCCGTTTAAGCAATGAGCAGTTCTTC
CASSSRLSNEQFF
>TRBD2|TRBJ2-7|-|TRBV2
TGTGCCAGCAAGGGAGGGATGGACTACGAGCAGTACTTC
CASKGGMDYEQYF
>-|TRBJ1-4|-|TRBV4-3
TGCGCCAGCAGCCAAGATAAAGGAGGACCCCTTGAAAAACTGTTTTTT
CASSQDKGGPLEKLFF
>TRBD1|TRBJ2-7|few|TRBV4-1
TGCGCCAGCAGCCAAGAGTCGGGGACAGGACTCTACGAGCAGTACTTC
CASSQESGTGLYEQYF
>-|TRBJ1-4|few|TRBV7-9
TGTGCCAGCAGCTCTAGGGATGAAAAACTGTTTTTT
CASSSRDEKLFF
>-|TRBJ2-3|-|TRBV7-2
TGTGCCAGCAGCTCGGGGACGTTCAGCACAGATACGCAGTATTTT
CASSSGTFSTDTQYF
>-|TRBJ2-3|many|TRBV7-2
TGTGCCAGCAGCTTGGAGTTCACAGATACGCAGTATTTT
CASSLEFTDTQYF
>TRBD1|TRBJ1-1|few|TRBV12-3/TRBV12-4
TGTGCCAGCAGCCTCGTGGGCTGGGACAGCATGAACACTGAAGCTTTCTTT
CASSLVGWDSMNTEAFF
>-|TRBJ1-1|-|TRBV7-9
TGTGCCAGCAGCTCCTCCACCCGGGGTTGGTACACTGAAGCTTTCTTT
CASSSSTRGWYTEAFF
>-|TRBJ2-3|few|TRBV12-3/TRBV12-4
TGTGCCAGCAGTCCACCCCCAAGGGGAGATACGCAGTATTTT
CASSPPPRGDTQYF
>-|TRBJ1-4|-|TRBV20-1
TGCAGTGCTAGAGATCTTGCAACTAATGAAAAACTGTTTTTT
CSARDLATNEKLFF
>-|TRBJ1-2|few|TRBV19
TGTGCCAGTAGTATACCAGGATACTATGGCTACACCTTC
CASSIPGYYGYTF
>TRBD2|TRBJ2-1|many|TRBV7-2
TGTGCCAGCACCAGGGGACTAGCGGGAGTCGGGGTCTACAATGAGCAGTTCTTC
CASTRGLAGVGVYNEQFF
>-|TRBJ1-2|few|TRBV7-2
TGTGCCAGCAGCTTAGACCCATGGGCAGGGAGTTCCTATGGCTACACCTTC
CASSLDPWAGSSYGYTF
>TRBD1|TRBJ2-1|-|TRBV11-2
TGTGCCAGCAGCGCACCCGGGGGACAGGGTTCCAATGAGCAGTTCTTC
CASSAPGGQGSNEQFF
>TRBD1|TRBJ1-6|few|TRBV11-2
TGTGCCAGCAGCAGGTCACAGGGGGTTAATTCACCCCTCCACTTT
CASSRSQGVNSPLHF
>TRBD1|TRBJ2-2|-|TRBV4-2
TGTGCCAGCAGCCAAGGCACAGGGGCGATCACGACCGGGGAGCTGTTTTTT
CASSQGTGAITTGELFF
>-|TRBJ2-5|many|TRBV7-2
TGTGCCAGCTGCCGGAGCCCTCAAGAGACCCAGTACTTC
CASCRSPQETQYF
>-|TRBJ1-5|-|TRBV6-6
TGTGCCAGCAGAAACAGGGCCAATCAGCCCCAGCATTTT
CASRNRANQPQHF
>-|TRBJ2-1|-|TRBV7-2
TGTGCCAGCAGCTTGACTAGGAATTACAATGAGCAGTTCTTC
CASSLTRNYNEQFF
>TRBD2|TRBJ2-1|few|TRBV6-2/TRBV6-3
TGTGCCAGCAACCCCCCAAGGAGCGGGGGATACTACAATGAGCAGTTCTTC
CASNPPRSGGYYNEQFF
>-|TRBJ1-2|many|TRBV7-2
TGTGCCAGCAGCTTAGAACAGGGTAGTTTTGGTGGCTACACCTTC
CASSLEQGSFGGYTF
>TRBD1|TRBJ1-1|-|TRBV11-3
TGTGCCAGCAGCTTATTTCAGGGGGGCCCTGAAGCTTTCTTT
CASSLFQGGPEAFF
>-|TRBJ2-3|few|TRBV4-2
TGTGCCAGCAGCCAAGGGGGGTCGGACACAGATACGCAGTATTTT
CASSQGGSDTDTQYF
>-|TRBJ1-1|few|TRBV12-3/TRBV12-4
TGTGCCAGCAGTTCCCCGGGGGGTGAAGCTTTCTTT
CASSSPGGEAFF
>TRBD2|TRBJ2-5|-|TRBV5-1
TGCGCCAGCAGCTTTAGCGGGGGGGCCCGGGAGACCCAGTACTTC
CASSFSGGARETQYF
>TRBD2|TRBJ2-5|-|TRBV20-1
TGCAGTGCGGTAGCGGGAGGAGGAGGAGAGACCCAGTACTTC
CSAVAGGGGETQYF
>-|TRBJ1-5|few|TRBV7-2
TGTGCCAGCAGCTTAGTGGCAAATCAGCCCCAGCATTTT
CASSLVANQPQHF
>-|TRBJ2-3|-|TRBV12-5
TGTGCTAGTGGTTTGACCTCGGAGTTACCTGCGCAGTATTTT
CASGLTSELPAQYF
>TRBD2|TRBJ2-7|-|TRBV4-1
TGCGCCAGCAGCCAACCGGGGGGGCTCGGCGAGCAGTACTTC
CASSQPGGLGEQYF
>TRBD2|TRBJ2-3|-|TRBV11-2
TGTGCCAGCAGCTGGGGGACTAGCGGGGCGAAAAACACAGATACGCAGTATTTT
CASSWGTSGAKNTDTQYF
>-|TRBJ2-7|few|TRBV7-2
TGTGCCAGCAGCCGAGGGGGGTCTATTACCTACGAGCAGTACTTC
CASSRGGSITYEQYF
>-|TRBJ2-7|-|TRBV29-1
TGCAGCGTTGAACAACCGGGACACCAATACGAGCAGTACTTC
CSVEQPGHQYEQYF
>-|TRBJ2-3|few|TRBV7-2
TGTGCCAGCAGCTTAGCGTGGGAGGATACGCAGTATTTT
CASSLAWEDTQYF
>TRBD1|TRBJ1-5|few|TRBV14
TGTGCCAGCAGATTGTGGGCAGGGGGATCTCAGCCCCAGCATTTT
CASRLWAGGSQPQHF
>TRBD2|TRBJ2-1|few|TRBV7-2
TGTGCCAGCAGCCAATTAGCGGGGGCCCGCTACAATGAGCAGTTCTTC
CASSQLAGARYNEQFF
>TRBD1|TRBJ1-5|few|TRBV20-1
TGCAGTGCTAGACTCCGGGACAGATATCAGCCCCAGCATTTT
CSARLRDRYQPQHF
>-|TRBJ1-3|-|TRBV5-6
TGTGCCAGCACCAGAGGGAAGAGCTCTGGAAACACCATATATTTT
CASTRGKSSGNTIYF